This T cell receptor (beta chain) was captured in a study of blood T cell repertoires in COVID-19. Repertoires were generated with immunoSEQ multiplex PCR, while TCRdb's copy carries only in-frame clones and drops some. Of about 210,000 clones in the sample, around 80% were seen once. The CDR3 spans 16 residues. Germline-derived CDR1 and CDR2 are MGHRA and YSYEKL. V shed 0 bases and J shed 3 bases, with 11 bases lying between them. The sequenced sample was peripheral blood. The genes are TRBV4-1 and TRBJ1-4, with D maybe TRBD1 (6 bases). The origin of this receptor is a middle-aged woman with acute or convalescent COVID-19. CDR3 DNA sequence: TGCGCCAGCAGCCAAGACCCGGGACAACCTAATGAAAAACTGTTTTTT. Translating gives CASSQDPGQPNEKLFF.